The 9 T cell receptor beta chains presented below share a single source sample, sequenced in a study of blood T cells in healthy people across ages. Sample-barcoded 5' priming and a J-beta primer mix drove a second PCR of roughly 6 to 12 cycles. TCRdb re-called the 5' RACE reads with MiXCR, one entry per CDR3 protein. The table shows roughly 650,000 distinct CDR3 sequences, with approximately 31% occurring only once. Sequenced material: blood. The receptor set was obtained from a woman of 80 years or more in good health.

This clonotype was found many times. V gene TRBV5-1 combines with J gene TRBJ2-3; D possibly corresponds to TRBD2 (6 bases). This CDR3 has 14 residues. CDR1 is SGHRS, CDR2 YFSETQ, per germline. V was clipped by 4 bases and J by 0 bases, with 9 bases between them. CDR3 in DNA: TGCGCCAGCAGCCCGGGGGATAGCACAGATACGCAGTATTTT. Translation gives CASSPGDSTDTQYF.

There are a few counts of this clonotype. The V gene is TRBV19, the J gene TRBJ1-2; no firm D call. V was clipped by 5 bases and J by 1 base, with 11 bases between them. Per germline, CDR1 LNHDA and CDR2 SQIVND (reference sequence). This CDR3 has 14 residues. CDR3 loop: CASSPRLLNYGYTF. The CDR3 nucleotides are TGTGCCAGTAGTCCCCGTCTGCTTAACTATGGCTACACCTTC. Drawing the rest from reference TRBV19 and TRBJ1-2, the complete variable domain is DGGITQSPKYLFRKEGQNVTLSCEQNLNHDAMYWYRQDPGQGLRLIYYSQIVNDFQKGDIAEGYSVSREKKESFPLTVTSAQKNPTAFYLCASSPRLLNYGYTFGSGTRLTVV.

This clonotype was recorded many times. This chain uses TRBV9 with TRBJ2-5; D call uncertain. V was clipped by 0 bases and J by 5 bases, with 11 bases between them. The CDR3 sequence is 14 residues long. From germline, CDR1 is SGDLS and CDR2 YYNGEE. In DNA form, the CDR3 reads TGTGCCAGCAGCGTAGCGCTGTTTGGGGAGACCCAGTACTTC. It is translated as CASSVALFGETQYF.

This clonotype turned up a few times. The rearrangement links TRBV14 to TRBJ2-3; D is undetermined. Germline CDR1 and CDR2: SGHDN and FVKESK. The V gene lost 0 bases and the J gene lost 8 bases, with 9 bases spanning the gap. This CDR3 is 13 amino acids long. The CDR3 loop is CASSQDFVGTQYF. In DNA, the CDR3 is TGTGCCAGCAGCCAAGATTTCGTGGGTACGCAGTATTTT.

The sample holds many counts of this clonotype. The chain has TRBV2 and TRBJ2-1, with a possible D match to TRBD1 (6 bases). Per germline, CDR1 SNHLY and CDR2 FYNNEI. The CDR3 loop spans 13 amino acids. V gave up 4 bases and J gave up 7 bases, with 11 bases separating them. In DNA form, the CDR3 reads TGTGCCAGCAGTGTTGGTCAGGGGAATGAGCAGTTCTTC. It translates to CASSVGQGNEQFF.

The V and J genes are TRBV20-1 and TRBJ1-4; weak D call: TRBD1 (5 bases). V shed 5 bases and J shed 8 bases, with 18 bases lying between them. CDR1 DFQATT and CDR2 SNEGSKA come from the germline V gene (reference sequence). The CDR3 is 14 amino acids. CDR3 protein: CSAVIGGRGEKLFF. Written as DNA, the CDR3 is TGCAGTGCTGTCATCGGGGGGAGAGGGGAAAAACTGTTTTTT.

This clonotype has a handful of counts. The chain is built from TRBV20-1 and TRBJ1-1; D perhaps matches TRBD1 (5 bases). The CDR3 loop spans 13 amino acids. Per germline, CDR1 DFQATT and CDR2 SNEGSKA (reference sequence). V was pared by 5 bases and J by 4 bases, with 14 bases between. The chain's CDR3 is CSAGGGQGTEAFF. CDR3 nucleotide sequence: TGCAGTGCTGGAGGCGGGCAGGGCACTGAAGCTTTCTTT.

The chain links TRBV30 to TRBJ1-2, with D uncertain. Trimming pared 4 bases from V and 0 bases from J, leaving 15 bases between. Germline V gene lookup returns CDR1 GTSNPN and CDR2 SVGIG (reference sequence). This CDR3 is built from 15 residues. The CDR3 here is CAWTLGRNTNYGYTF. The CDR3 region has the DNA TGTGCCTGGACCCTTGGACGGAACACTAACTATGGCTACACCTTC.

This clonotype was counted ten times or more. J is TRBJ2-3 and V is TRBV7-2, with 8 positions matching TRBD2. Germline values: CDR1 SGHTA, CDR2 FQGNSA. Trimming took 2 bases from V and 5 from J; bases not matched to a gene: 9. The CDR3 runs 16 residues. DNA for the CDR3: TGTGCCAGCAGCTTAACTGGGACTAGAGTGGTAGATACGCAGTATTTT. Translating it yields CASSLTGTRVVDTQYF.